The text below deals with one T cell receptor (beta chain). This clonotype was counted only a few times. This clone's antigen is unknown. The input lacks base qualities; no much larger clone sits a single base away. Systemically healthy Caucasian individuals from Russia, 35 to 50 in total and aged roughly 6 to 90 years, were included as donors. Each donor gave 8 to 10 milliliters of peripheral blood, drawn into EDTA-treated Vacutainer tubes. Ficoll-Paque density-gradient centrifugation was used to isolate PBMCs, with at least 7 million obtained per sample. Total RNA, at least 6 micrograms per sample, was extracted from PBMCs with Trizol reagent. Naive CD45RAhigh/CD27high T cell percentages were measured by flow cytometry on a PBMC aliquot from every donor. V is trimmed back by 4 bases and J by 0 bases, and the junction contains 12 bases that no gene match accounts for. From its cysteine to its phenylalanine, the CDR3 spans 17 amino acids. The only DNA kept is the CDR3, 51 bases in frame from the first base. Sequences SGDLS (CDR1) and YYNGEE (CDR2) are obtained from the germline V gene.

The data are from a study of blood T cells in healthy people across ages (dated by TCRdb to between 2015 and 2016). The study in broad terms: In model experiments, template switching captured about one uniquely barcoded TCR beta cDNA molecule for every two T cells. Using deep sequencing normalized with unique cDNA molecular identifiers, the study measured how TCR beta repertoire diversity changes with age. Four age groups were formed from the donors: young (average 16 years), middle-aged (approximately 39), aged (about 62) and long-lived (approximately 78). To avoid experimental bias, donors of different ages were randomly spread across the sequencing lanes. Two additional independent replicas of 1 million unique cDNA reads from the same blood draw were analyzed for two donors (one aged 18 to 29 and one aged 80 or older). The investigation overall reported the following: Observed TCR beta diversity per million T cells fell roughly linearly with age, and a significant reduction was already apparent by age approximately 41. Because the CMV infection status of the donors was unknown, age-related changes in expanded clonotypes may potentially have been confounded. Bulk unsorted PBMC profiling prevented conclusive comparison of naive and antigen-experienced compartments. Compared with the aged group, the long-lived group had more naive CD4+ T cells, fewer expanded clones and increased TCR diversity, a pattern suggesting age selection. Estimates of total diversity based on one million sequenced T cells were regarded as lower bounds and as underestimates. A strong correlation was found between observed TCR beta diversity and the percentage of naive T cells measured by flow cytometry.

Library preparation used 5' RACE. For sequencing, an Illumina HiSeq 2500 was employed. The second PCR ran for about 6 to 12 cycles and used a J-beta primer mix along with a sample-barcoded 5' primer. A unique molecular identifier was introduced onto each TCR beta cDNA molecule by a template-switch 5' adaptor carrying 12 random nucleotides. At least 2.5 million CDR3-containing paired-end reads were obtained from each sample. All of the RNA was converted into first-strand cDNA using the Mint cDNA synthesis kit, with a TRBC-specific oligonucleotide serving as the primer. Following uracil-DNA glycosylase treatment, a first 18-cycle PCR with universal primers M1SS and BC2_uni_R was performed on all cDNA. The paper's processing steps were these. Each sample was normalized by randomly selecting 1 million high-quality reads, each carrying a distinct molecular identifier. Reads with shared molecular identifiers were discarded instead of being binned into consensus sequences. MiTCR, with a Q25 quality threshold and the strictest error-elimination algorithm, was used for CDR3 identification, clonotype clustering and error correction. A nonparametric unseen species model using Euler transformation provided a lower-bound estimate of total TCR beta diversity. TCRdb's own reprocessing of the public reads used fastp at Q25 and MiXCR and kept productive beta chains. Each entry is one CDR3 protein sequence, shown with its most common DNA and genes. TCRdb, not the original authors, processed these V and J calls. Counted in this sample were some 1.1 million distinct CDR3 sequences; about two fifths of them appeared once. Around 14% of the sample is in the top ten clones.

This receptor was taken from a man aged 18 to 35 in good health. The specimen sequenced was blood. The chain links TRBV9 with TRBJ1-2; TRBD1 fits 7 bases in the junction. The nucleotide sequence is TGTGCCAGCAGCCAAAGCCCTAAGGGACAGCCTAACTATGGCTACACCTTC. Its protein reads: CASSQSPKGQPNYGYTF.